The sample holds one count of the clone carrying this TCR beta chain. The antigen is unknown. The source of the sample is a study of shared clonotypes between healthy human individuals. The study, taken as a whole, reports: Incompleteness in sorted-subset sequencing, despite large depth, was shown by rarefaction.

The authors ran the assay at deep level. Here immunoSEQ multiplex PCR was the method, and the copy in TCRdb shows in-frame clones only, minus some. In the table there are some 2,000,000 clones, almost 96% of which are singletons. This CDR3 region has 16 residues. Trimming removed 3 bases from V and 2 bases from J, with 14 bases in between. Germline CDR1 reads KGHSH; CDR2 reads LQKENI. The chain employs TRBV18 and TRBJ1-3; no definite D call. Sequencing was carried out using naive CD4+ T cells sorted from blood. Specified subset: CD45RA+ positively selected. This TCR was sampled from a man aged 18 to 35 in good health. In DNA form, the CDR3 reads TGTGCCAGCTCACCGCGAGACGGTGGCCCTGGAAACACCATATATTTT. Encoded protein: CASSPRDGGPGNTIYF.